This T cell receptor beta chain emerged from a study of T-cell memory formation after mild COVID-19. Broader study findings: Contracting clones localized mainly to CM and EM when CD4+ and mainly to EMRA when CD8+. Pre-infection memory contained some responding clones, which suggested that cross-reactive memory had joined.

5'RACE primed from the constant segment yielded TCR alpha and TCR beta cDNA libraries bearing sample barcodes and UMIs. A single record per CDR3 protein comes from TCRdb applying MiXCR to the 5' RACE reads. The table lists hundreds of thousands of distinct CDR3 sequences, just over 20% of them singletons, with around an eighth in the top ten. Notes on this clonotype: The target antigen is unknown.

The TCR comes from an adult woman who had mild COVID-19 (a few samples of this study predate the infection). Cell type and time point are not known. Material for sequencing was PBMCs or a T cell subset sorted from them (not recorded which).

DNA for the CDR3: TGCGCCAGCAGCTTGTGGCAGGAGGGTAAGGAGTTCTTC. It codes for CASSLWQEGKEFF. The J gene is TRBJ2-1, the V gene TRBV5-1, with D perhaps matching TRBD2 (6 bases). This CDR3 is built from 13 residues. V was trimmed by 1 base and J by 14 bases, leaving 16 bases between them. CDR1 SGHRS and CDR2 YFSETQ come from the germline V gene.